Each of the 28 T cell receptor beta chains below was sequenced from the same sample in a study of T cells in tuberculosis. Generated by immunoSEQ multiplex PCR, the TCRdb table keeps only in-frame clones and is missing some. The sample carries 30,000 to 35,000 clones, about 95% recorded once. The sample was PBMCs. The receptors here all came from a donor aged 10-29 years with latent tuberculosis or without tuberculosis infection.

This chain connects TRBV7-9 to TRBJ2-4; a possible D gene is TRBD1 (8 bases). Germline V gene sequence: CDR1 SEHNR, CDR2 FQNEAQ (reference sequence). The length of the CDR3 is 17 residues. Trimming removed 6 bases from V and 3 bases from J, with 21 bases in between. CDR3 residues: CASSPPGQGGGKNIQYF. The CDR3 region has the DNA TGTGCCAGCAGTCCACCCGGACAGGGAGGGGGCAAAAACATTCAGTACTTC.

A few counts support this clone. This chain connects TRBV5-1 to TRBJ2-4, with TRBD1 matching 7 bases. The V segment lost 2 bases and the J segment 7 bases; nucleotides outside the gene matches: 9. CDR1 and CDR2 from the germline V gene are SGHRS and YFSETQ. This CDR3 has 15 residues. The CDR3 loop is CASSLRDSKMNIQYF. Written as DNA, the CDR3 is TGCGCCAGCAGCTTACGGGACAGCAAAATGAACATTCAGTACTTC.

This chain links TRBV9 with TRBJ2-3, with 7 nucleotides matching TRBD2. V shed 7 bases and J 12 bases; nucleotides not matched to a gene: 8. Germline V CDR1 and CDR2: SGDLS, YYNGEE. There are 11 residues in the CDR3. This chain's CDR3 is CASGLPGLQYF. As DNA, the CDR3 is TGTGCCAGCGGTCTTCCGGGACTACAGTATTTT.

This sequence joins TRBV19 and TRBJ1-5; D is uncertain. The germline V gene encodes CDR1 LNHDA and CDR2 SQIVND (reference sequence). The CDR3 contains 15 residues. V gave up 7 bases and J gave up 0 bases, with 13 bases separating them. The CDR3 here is CASKVSELSNQPQHF. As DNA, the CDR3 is TGTGCCAGTAAAGTTAGTGAACTTAGCAATCAGCCCCAGCATTTT.

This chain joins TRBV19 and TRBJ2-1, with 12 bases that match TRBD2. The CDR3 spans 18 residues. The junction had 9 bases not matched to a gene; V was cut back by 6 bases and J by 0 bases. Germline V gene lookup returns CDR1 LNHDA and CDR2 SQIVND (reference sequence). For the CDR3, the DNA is TGTGCCAGTAGCACAGGACTAGCGGGATTTAGCTCCTACAATGAGCAGTTCTTC. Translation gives CASSTGLAGFSSYNEQFF.

This CDR3 reads CASSLGTGSYNEQFF. The CDR3 DNA is TGTGCCAGCAGCTTAGGGACAGGCTCCTACAATGAGCAGTTCTTC. The V call is TRBV7-6, the J call TRBJ2-1, with TRBD1 matching over 7 bases. Germline V lookup: CDR1 SGHVS, CDR2 FNYEAQ. This CDR3 is built from 15 residues. The V gene end was trimmed by 1 base and the J gene end by 0 bases; junction bases not matched to a gene: 0.

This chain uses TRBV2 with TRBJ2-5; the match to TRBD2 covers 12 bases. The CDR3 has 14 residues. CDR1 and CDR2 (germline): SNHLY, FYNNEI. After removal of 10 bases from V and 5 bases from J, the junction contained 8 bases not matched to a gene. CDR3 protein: CAKETSGRGETQYF. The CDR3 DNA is TGTGCCAAGGAGACTAGCGGGAGAGGGGAGACCCAGTACTTC.

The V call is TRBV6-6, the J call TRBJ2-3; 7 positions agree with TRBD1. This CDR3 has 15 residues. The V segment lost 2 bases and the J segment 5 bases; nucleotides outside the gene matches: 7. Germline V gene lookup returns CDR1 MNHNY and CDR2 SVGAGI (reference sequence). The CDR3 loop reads CASSYRQGTGDTQYF. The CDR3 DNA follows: TGTGCCAGCAGTTACCGACAGGGAACGGGAGATACGCAGTATTTT.

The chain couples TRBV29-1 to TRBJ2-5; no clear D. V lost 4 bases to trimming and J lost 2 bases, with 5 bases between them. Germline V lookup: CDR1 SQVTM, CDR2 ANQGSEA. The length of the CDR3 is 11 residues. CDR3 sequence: CSVALQETQYF. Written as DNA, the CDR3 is TGCAGCGTTGCCCTTCAAGAGACCCAGTACTTC. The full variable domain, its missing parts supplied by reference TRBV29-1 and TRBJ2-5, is SAVISQKPSRDICQRGTSLTIQCQVDSQVTMMFWYRQQPGQSLTLIATANQGSEATYESGFVIDKFPISRPNLTFSTLTVSNMSPEDSSIYLCSVALQETQYFGPGTRLLVL.

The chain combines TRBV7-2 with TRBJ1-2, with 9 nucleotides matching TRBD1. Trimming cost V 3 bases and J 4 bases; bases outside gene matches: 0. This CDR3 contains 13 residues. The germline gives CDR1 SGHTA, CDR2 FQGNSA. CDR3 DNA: TGTGCCAGCAGCTTGGACAGGGGCTATGGCTACACCTTC. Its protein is CASSLDRGYGYTF.

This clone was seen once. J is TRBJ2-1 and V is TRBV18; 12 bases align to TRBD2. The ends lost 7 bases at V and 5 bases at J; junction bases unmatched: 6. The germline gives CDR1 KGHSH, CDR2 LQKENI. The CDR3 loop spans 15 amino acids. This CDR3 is CASLPTSGRNNEQFF. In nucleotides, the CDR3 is TGTGCCAGCTTACCGACTAGCGGGAGAAACAATGAGCAGTTCTTC.

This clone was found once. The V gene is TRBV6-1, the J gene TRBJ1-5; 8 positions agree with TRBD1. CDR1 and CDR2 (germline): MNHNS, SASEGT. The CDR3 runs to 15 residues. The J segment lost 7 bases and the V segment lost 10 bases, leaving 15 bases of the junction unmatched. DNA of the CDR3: TGTGCCACCATTGCGTTTGGACAGGGTATACAGCCCCAGCATTTT. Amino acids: CATIAFGQGIQPQHF.

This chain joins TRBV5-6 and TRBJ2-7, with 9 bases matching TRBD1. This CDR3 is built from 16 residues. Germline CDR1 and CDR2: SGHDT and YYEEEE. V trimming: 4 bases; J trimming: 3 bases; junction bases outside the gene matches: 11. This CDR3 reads CASSPTGGQGSYEQYF. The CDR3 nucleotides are TGTGCCAGCAGCCCCACCGGCGGACAGGGGAGCTACGAGCAGTACTTC. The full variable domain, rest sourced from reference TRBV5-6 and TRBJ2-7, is DAGVTQSPTHLIKTRGQQVTLRCSPKSGHDTVSWYQQALGQGPQFIFQYYEEEERQRGNFPDRFSGHQFPNYSSELNVNALLLGDSALYLCASSPTGGQGSYEQYFGPGTRLTVT.

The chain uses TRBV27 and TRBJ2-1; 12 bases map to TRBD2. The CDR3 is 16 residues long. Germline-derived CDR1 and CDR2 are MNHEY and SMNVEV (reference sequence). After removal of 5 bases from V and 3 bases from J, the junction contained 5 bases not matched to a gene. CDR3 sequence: CASSPRTSGIYNEQFF. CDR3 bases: TGTGCCAGCAGTCCACGGACTAGCGGGATCTACAATGAGCAGTTCTTC.

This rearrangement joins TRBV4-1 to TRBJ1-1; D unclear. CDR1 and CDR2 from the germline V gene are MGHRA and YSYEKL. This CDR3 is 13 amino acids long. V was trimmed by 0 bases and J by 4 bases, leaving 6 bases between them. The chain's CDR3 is CASSQEISTEAFF. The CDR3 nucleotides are TGCGCCAGCAGCCAAGAAATTAGCACTGAAGCTTTCTTT.

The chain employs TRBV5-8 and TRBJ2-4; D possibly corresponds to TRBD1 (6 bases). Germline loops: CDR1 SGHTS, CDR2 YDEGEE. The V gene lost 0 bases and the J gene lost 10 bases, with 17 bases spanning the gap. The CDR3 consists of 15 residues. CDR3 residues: CASSLGVGTRKIQYF. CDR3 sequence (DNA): TGTGCCAGCAGCTTGGGGGTCGGGACACGGAAGATTCAGTACTTC. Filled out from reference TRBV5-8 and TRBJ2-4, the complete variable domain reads EAGVTQSPTHLIKTRGQQATLRCSPISGHTSVYWYQQALGLGLQFLLWYDEGEERNRGNFPPRFSGRQFPNYSSELNVNALELEDSALYLCASSLGVGTRKIQYFGAGTRLSVL.

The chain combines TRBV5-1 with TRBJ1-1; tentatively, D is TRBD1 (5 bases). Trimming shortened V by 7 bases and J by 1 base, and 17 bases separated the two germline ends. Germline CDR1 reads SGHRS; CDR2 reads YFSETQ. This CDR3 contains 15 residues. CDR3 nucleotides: TGCGCCAGCCGGTTGTTTGGAGGGGCGAACACTGAAGCTTTCTTT. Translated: CASRLFGGANTEAFF.

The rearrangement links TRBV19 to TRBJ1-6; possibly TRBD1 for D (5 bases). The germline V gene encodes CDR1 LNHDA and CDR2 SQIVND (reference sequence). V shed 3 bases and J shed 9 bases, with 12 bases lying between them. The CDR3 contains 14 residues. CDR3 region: CASSINRDSSPLHF. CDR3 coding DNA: TGTGCCAGTAGTATTAATAGGGACTCTTCACCCCTCCACTTT.

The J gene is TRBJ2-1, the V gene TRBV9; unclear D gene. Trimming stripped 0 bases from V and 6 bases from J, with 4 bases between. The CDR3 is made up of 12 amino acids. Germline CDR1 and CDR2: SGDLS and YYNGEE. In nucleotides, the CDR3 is TGTGCCAGCAGCGTAGTATTCAATGAGCAGTTCTTC. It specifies CASSVVFNEQFF.

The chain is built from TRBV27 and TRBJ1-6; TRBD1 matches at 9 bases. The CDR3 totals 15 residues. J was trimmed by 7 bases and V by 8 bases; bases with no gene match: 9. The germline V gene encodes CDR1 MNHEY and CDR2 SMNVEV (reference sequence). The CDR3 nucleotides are TGTGCCAGCGGTTGGACAGGGGCCAGCAATTCACCCCTCCACTTT. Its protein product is CASGWTGASNSPLHF.

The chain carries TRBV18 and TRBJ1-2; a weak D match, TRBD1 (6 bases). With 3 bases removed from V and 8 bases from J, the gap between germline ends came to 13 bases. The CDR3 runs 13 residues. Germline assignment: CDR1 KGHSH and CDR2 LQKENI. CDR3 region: CASSPTGNRGYTF. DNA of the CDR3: TGTGCCAGCTCACCCACAGGGAACAGGGGCTACACCTTC.

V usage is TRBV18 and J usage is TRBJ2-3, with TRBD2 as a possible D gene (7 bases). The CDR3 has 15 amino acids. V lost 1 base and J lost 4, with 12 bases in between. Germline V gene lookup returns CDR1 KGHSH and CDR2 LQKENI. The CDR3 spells CASSPRGGGSDTQYF. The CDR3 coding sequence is TGTGCCAGCTCACCACGGGGGGGCGGGTCAGATACGCAGTATTTT.

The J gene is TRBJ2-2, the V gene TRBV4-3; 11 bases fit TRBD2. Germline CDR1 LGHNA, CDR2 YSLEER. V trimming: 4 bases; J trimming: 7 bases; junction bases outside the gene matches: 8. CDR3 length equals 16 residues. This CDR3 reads CASSPMTSGDIGELFF. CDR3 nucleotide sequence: TGCGCCAGCAGCCCCATGACTAGCGGGGACATCGGGGAGCTGTTTTTT.

In DNA, the CDR3 is TGTGCCAGCAGCCGGGACAGGCTCGAGACCCAGTACTTC. Translated, it gives CASSRDRLETQYF. V usage is TRBV11-2 and J usage is TRBJ2-5; 8 nucleotides align to TRBD1. Germline CDR1 SGHAT, CDR2 FQNNGV. The CDR3 is 13 residues long. Germline trimming cut 5 bases from V and 5 bases from J; bases unmatched to any gene: 4.

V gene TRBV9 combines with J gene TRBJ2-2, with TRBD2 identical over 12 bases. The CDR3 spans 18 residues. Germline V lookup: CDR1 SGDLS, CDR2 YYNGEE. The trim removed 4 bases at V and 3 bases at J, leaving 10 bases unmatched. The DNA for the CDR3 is TGTGCCAGCAGCTCAAGATGGACTAGCGGGATGGACACCGGGGAGCTGTTTTTT. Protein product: CASSSRWTSGMDTGELFF.

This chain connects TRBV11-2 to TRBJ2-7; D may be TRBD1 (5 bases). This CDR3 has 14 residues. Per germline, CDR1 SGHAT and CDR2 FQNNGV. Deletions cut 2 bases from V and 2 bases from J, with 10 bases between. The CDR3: CASSLFTGTYEQYF. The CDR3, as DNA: TGTGCCAGCAGCTTATTCACAGGAACCTACGAGCAGTACTTC.

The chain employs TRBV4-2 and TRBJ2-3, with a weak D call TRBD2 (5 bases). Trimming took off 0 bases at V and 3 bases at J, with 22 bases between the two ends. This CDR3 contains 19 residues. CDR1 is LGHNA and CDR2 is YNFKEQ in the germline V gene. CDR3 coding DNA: TGTGCCAGCAGCCAAGATAGACCTACCGGGGTAGGAAAAACAGATACGCAGTATTTT. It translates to CASSQDRPTGVGKTDTQYF.

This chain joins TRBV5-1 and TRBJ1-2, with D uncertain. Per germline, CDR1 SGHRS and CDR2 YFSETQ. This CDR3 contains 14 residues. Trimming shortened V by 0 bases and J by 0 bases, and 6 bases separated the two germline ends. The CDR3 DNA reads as TGCGCCAGCAGCTTGGACAGTTCTAACTATGGCTACACCTTC. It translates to CASSLDSSNYGYTF. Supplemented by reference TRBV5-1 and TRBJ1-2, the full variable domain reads KAGVTQTPRYLIKTRGQQVTLSCSPISGHRSVSWYQQTPGQGLQFLFEYFSETQRNKGNFPGRFSGRQFSNSRSEMNVSTLELGDSALYLCASSLDSSNYGYTFGSGTRLTVV.